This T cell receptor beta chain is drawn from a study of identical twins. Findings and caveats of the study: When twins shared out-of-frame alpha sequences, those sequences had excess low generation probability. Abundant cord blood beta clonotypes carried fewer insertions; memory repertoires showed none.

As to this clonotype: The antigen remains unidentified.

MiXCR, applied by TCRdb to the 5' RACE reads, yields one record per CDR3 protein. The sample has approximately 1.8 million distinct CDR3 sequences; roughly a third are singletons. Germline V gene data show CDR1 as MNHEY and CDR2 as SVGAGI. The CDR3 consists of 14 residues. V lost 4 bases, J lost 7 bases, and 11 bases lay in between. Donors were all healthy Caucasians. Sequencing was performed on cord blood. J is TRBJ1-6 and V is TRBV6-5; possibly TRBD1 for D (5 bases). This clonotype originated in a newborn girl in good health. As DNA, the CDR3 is TGTGCCAGCAGTTCGGGACGGCTCAATTCACCCCTCCACTTT. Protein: CASSSGRLNSPLHF.